The rows below give T cell receptor beta chains drawn from one sample of a study of long-term antiretroviral therapy in people with HIV. Clones were read by immunoSEQ multiplex PCR, and TCRdb kept only the in-frame ones, dropping some. The sample lists more than 15,000 clones, around 94% occurring once. Sequencing was performed on unsorted PBMCs, taken about 6 years after starting antiretroviral therapy. These receptors were taken from a woman in her forties or fifties with HIV. The CDR3 runs from the conserved cysteine through the conserved F or W. The D gene is left open where the match is weak. Some rows have no size entry. The others give once, few or many, or a class for an expanded clone.

clone size	V gene	J gene	D gene	CDR3 DNA	CDR3 protein
.	TRBV12-5	TRBJ2-7	.	TGTGCTACCCAAGCGGTAAGGTCCTACGAGCAGTACTTC	CATQAVRSYEQYF
.	TRBV19	TRBJ2-7	TRBD1	TGTGCCAGTTCTCTATACTCCGGGACAGGGACCTACGAGCAGTACTTC	CASSLYSGTGTYEQYF
.	TRBV7-3	TRBJ2-5	.	TGTGCCAGCAGCTTAAGACCGGGGAGGGAGACCCAGTACTTC	CASSLRPGRETQYF
.	TRBV7-3	TRBJ2-1	.	TGTGCCAGCAGCTTAAAGGGGAGCCTTTCCTACAATGAGCAGTTCTTC	CASSLKGSLSYNEQFF
.	TRBV12-5	TRBJ2-2	.	TGTGCTAGTGGTTTGGTAATAAGCGGAAACACCGGGGAGCTGTTTTTT	CASGLVISGNTGELFF
.	TRBV19	TRBJ1-3	.	TGTGCCAGTAGTGTCTCAGGGTCCGGAAACACCATATATTTT	CASSVSGSGNTIYF
.	TRBV6-6	TRBJ1-3	TRBD1	TGTGCCAGCCGGGACAGCGTGTGGTCCATATATTTT	CASRDSVWSIYF
.	TRBV13	TRBJ2-3	.	TGTGCCAGCAGCCGGAGCGGACCATTGTCAAATACGCAGTATTTT	CASSRSGPLSNTQYF
.	TRBV11-2	TRBJ2-3	.	TGTGCCAGCAGTTCCGGGACCCCCGCCCAGTATTTT	CASSSGTPAQYF
once	TRBV7-2	TRBJ2-3	TRBD1	TGTGCCAGCAGCTTAGGGGACAGGGTACCCACAGATACGCAGTATTTT	CASSLGDRVPTDTQYF
.	TRBV28	TRBJ1-2	.	TGTGCCAGCAGTTCACGGGATTTCTCTTATGGCTACACCTTC	CASSSRDFSYGYTF
.	TRBV7-9	TRBJ2-2	TRBD2	TGTGCCAGCACCCCGGGACTAGCGGGAGGGCCGGGTACCGGGGAGCTGTTTTTT	CASTPGLAGGPGTGELFF
.	TRBV29-1	TRBJ1-1	TRBD1	TGCAGCGCTACACAGGGGAGTAGGACTGAAGCTTTCTTT	CSATQGSRTEAFF
once	TRBV18	TRBJ2-7	TRBD2	TGTGCCAGCTCACCAGAAGCCGGGACTAGCGGGAGAGGTTCCTACGAGCAGTACTTC	CASSPEAGTSGRGSYEQYF
.	TRBV7-2	TRBJ2-1	.	TGTGCCAGCAGCTTAGCACGGACGGAGTACAATGAGCAGTTCTTC	CASSLARTEYNEQFF
.	TRBV10-3	TRBJ2-2	TRBD2	TGTGCCATCAGTGCCGGCGCGGGAGGGTTCACCGGGGAGCTGTTTTTT	CAISAGAGGFTGELFF
.	TRBV30	TRBJ1-1	.	TGTGCCTGGAGTGTAATGTATGGGAAGAACACTGAAGCTTTCTTT	CAWSVMYGKNTEAFF
.	TRBV5-1	TRBJ2-7	.	TGCGCCAGCAGCTTGGAGTTGACCAACTACGAGCAGTACTTC	CASSLELTNYEQYF
.	TRBV5-4	TRBJ2-1	.	TGTGCCAGCAGCTTGTACACTACGAAGCTTTACAATGAGCAGTTCTTC	CASSLYTTKLYNEQFF
.	TRBV28	TRBJ2-7	.	TGTGCCAGCAGTTCTGACGGGAGTAGGTCCTACGAGCAGTACTTC	CASSSDGSRSYEQYF
.	TRBV2	TRBJ1-5	TRBD1	TGTGCCAGCAGTGGGACAGGGAGTAATCAGCCCCAGCATTTT	CASSGTGSNQPQHF
.	TRBV11-2	TRBJ2-5	.	TGTGCCAGCAGCTTAGACCCGGGTAGCGGAAGAGAGACCCAGTACTTC	CASSLDPGSGRETQYF
.	TRBV4-3	TRBJ2-2	.	TGCGCCAGCAGCCAGGGGGACAAGACCGGGGAGCTGTTTTTT	CASSQGDKTGELFF
.	TRBV7-6	TRBJ2-5	TRBD2	TGTGCCTCTGCCCAGAATAGCGGGAGGGGGGAGACCCAGTACTTC	CASAQNSGRGETQYF
.	TRBV9	TRBJ1-1	TRBD1	TGTGCCAGCAGCCCGCGACAGGGGATTGGAACTGAAGCTTTCTTT	CASSPRQGIGTEAFF
.	TRBV15	TRBJ2-5	.	TGTGCCACCAGCGGGGGACGGCAAGAGACCCAGTACTTC	CATSGGRQETQYF
.	TRBV10-3	TRBJ1-1	TRBD1	TGTGCCATCAGGGACAGGGTGGAGAGGAATGAAGCTTTCTTT	CAIRDRVERNEAFF
.	TRBV2	TRBJ1-2	TRBD1	TGTGCCAGCAGTGAAATCGGACAGGGAAGTGGTACCTTC	CASSEIGQGSGTF
.	TRBV6-5	TRBJ1-3	.	TGTGCCAGCAGTTACGGTCGGCGCGGAAACACCATATATTTT	CASSYGRRGNTIYF
.	TRBV9	TRBJ2-6	TRBD1	TGTGCCAGCAGCGCGGGACAGCACTCTGGGGCCAACGTCCTGACTTTC	CASSAGQHSGANVLTF
.	TRBV4-1	TRBJ2-1	.	TGCGCCAGCAGCCGCCCACCCTGGGAGTCCTCCTACAATGAGCAGTTCTTC	CASSRPPWESSYNEQFF
.	TRBV7-9	TRBJ1-4	.	TGTGCCAGCAGCCCCGGCTCTTCCGTGAATGAAAAACTGTTTTTT	CASSPGSSVNEKLFF
.	TRBV5-4	TRBJ2-2	.	TGTGCCAGCAGCCGGCAATTCGGGGAAGGAGGTGCCGGGGAGCTGTTTTTT	CASSRQFGEGGAGELFF
.	TRBV4-2	TRBJ2-3	TRBD2	TGTGCCAGCAGCCGGACGCACGGGACTAGCGGGACAGATACGCAGTATTTT	CASSRTHGTSGTDTQYF
.	TRBV29-1	TRBJ1-1	TRBD1	TGCAGCGTTGAACCAGGGGGAAGAGAAGCTTTCTTT	CSVEPGGREAFF
.	TRBV11-2	TRBJ2-1	.	TGTGCCAGCAGCTTAGTCTCTACTAGCTCCTACAATGAGCAGTTCTTC	CASSLVSTSSYNEQFF
.	TRBV9	TRBJ2-5	.	TGTGCCAGCAGCGCCCCGAGTACGAAGACCCAGTACTTC	CASSAPSTKTQYF
.	TRBV9	TRBJ2-5	TRBD1	TGTGCCAGCAGCCCCCCGACCCCGGACAGGGGGCCCCAGTACTTC	CASSPPTPDRGPQYF
.	TRBV28	TRBJ1-1	TRBD1	TGTGCCAGCAGTCCTGAGGGGCAGGGGGATACTGAAGCTTTCTTT	CASSPEGQGDTEAFF
.	TRBV29-1	TRBJ2-5	TRBD2	TGCAGCGTTTCCCCCCAGGGAGGGCTAGAGACCCAGTACTTC	CSVSPQGGLETQYF
once	TRBV5-1	TRBJ2-1	.	TGCGCCAGCAGCTTGGTAGACCTCAGCTCCTACAATGAGCAGTTCTTC	CASSLVDLSSYNEQFF
.	TRBV6-1	TRBJ2-1	TRBD2	TGTGCCAGCAGTGAAGCACAACCGGGACTAGCGGGCCTAAGCTCCTACAATGAGCAGTTCTTC	CASSEAQPGLAGLSSYNEQFF
.	TRBV4-3	TRBJ2-2	.	TGCGCCAGCAGCCAAGATCTCAGGAACGGGGAGCTGTTTTTT	CASSQDLRNGELFF
.	TRBV7-9	TRBJ2-1	TRBD2	TGTGCCAGCAGCTTAGGGACTAGCGGGAGTCCCAATGAGCAGTTCTTC	CASSLGTSGSPNEQFF
.	TRBV10-3	TRBJ1-6	.	TGTGCCATCAGTGAGTCAGTAGACCTTAATTCACCCCTCCACTTT	CAISESVDLNSPLHF
.	TRBV6-5	TRBJ2-7	TRBD2	TGTGCCAGCAGCGGACTAGCGTTGCCCTACGAGCAGTACTTC	CASSGLALPYEQYF
.	TRBV9	TRBJ1-6	.	TGTGCCAGCAGCGTAGGGCCAGACTATAATTCACCCCTCCACTTT	CASSVGPDYNSPLHF
.	TRBV1	TRBJ2-7	.	TGCACCAGCAGCCAAGAAGATGGCGGGTCGAGATTTTCCTACGAGCAGTACTTC	CTSSQEDGGSRFSYEQYF
.	TRBV6-1	TRBJ2-1	TRBD2	TGTGGGACTTCTAGCGGCTCCTACAATGAGCAGTTCTTC	CGTSSGSYNEQFF
.	TRBV7-2	TRBJ2-3	TRBD1	TGTGCCAGCAGCTTAGCCCCAGGGGGCCCAGATACGCAGTATTTT	CASSLAPGGPDTQYF
.	TRBV5-5	TRBJ1-4	.	TGTGCCAGTAACTATAGGGGGGACCTTAGGGAAAAACTGTTTTTT	CASNYRGDLREKLFF